The rows below give T cell receptor beta chains drawn from one sample of a study of cytomegalovirus exposure and HLA in healthy donors. Profiling relied on immunoSEQ multiplex PCR, and the TCRdb table lists in-frame clones only, not all of them. The sample lists 220,000 or so clones; more than 75% were seen once. Sequencing was done on a sample of PBMCs. The receptor set was obtained from a woman in her 40s in good health and CMV-seronegative. Each CDR3 is given without its conserved first and last residue. Fields, in order: V gene, J gene, CDR3 protein.

TRBV6-1	TRBJ1-4	ASSEGGGGRGREKLF
TRBV7-3	TRBJ2-7	ASSLRGQGDYEQY
TRBV2	TRBJ2-7	ASSEWGAHEQY
TRBV5-6	TRBJ2-7	ASSYARDTFNEQY
TRBV5-4	TRBJ2-7	ASSLSMAEQY
TRBV7-6	TRBJ2-7	ASSSTGREGRYEQY
TRBV5-5	TRBJ2-2	ASSSITGTGAGELF
TRBV5-1	TRBJ1-4	ASSLGTALNEKLF
TRBV30	TRBJ2-1	AWMRDRGHNEQF
TRBV9	TRBJ2-6	ASSFRTGDSGANVLT
TRBV9	TRBJ1-2	ASSESSANYGYT
TRBV11-2	TRBJ2-1	ASSLDRPGTGYEQF
TRBV4-2	TRBJ2-3	ASSQGGWQGAGDTQY
TRBV18	TRBJ2-3	ASSPRNSGNTDTQY
TRBV9	TRBJ1-3	ASSVGAASGNTIY
TRBV5-1	TRBJ2-3	ASSFVSGSMGTDTQY
TRBV28	TRBJ2-5	ASLTQGKETQY
TRBV9	TRBJ2-3	ASSDPLSSTSTDTQY
TRBV2	TRBJ2-2	ASRREHGELF
TRBV7-9	TRBJ2-2	ASSPLGTGELF
TRBV6-5	TRBJ1-5	ASSPGQGYNQPQH
TRBV9	TRBJ2-5	ASSVGGWGTGGVETQY
TRBV18	TRBJ1-1	ASSTQVNTEAF
TRBV5-8	TRBJ2-1	ASSLSGGTYNEQF
TRBV6-6	TRBJ1-5	ASQGGGTNQPQH
TRBV5-1	TRBJ1-1	ASSLTVTNTEAF
TRBV6-6	TRBJ1-5	ASSSTGYQPQH
TRBV11-3	TRBJ2-1	ASSLRTSGTYNEQF
TRBV19	TRBJ1-1	ASREEFKSTEAF
TRBV5-1	TRBJ2-7	ASSLDRAEQY
TRBV4-2	TRBJ2-7	ASSQASSGRTYEQY
TRBV19	TRBJ1-5	ASSMLGTATNQPQH
TRBV2	TRBJ2-7	ASSDRAGGPYEQY
TRBV7-9	TRBJ1-4	ASSSSGQGDEKLF
TRBV10-3	TRBJ1-4	AISESWGDEKLF
TRBV27	TRBJ1-1	ASSRVDNTEAF
TRBV5-4	TRBJ1-2	ASSISTGYGYT
TRBV9	TRBJ2-7	ASSVGTGGLYEQY
TRBV27	TRBJ2-3	ASSLSGGGRPDTQY
TRBV30	TRBJ1-5	AWSVSGQGQPQH
TRBV10-2	TRBJ2-1	ASTDTSGGGNEQF
TRBV6-5	TRBJ2-5	ASSATLQGGETQY
TRBV11-2	TRBJ1-1	ASSLTDGDTEAF
TRBV28	TRBJ1-2	ASRRGPLGVYT
TRBV5-1	TRBJ2-7	ASSLWASGNYEQY
TRBV27	TRBJ2-1	ASSFLPSAGGGNEQF
TRBV7-6	TRBJ1-4	ASSQGHRNEKLF
TRBV9	TRBJ2-7	ASSVVSTPYEQY
TRBV2	TRBJ2-3	ASRRGGFTDTQY
TRBV7-9	TRBJ2-3	ASSSSLVGLAAGTDTQY
TRBV2	TRBJ1-5	ASSEGGAGGRQPQH
TRBV7-3	TRBJ2-4	ASSPSPGAKNIQY
TRBV30	TRBJ1-1	ACQGKQGISVNTEAF
TRBV7-7	TRBJ1-2	ASSLARPRRDGYT